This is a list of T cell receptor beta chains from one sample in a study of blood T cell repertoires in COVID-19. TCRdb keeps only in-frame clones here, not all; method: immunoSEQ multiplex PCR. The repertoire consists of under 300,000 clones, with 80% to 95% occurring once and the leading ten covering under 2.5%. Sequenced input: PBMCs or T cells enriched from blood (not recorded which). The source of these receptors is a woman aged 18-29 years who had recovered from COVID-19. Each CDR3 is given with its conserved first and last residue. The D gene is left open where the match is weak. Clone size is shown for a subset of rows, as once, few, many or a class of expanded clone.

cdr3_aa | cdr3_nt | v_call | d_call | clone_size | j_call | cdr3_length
CASRLTRGQGIYEQYF | TGCGCCAGCAGACTTACGCGTGGACAGGGGATTTACGAGCAGTACTTC | TRBV5-1 | TRBD1 | . | TRBJ2-7 | 16
CASRPQRPKRHQPQHF | TGTGCCAGTAGACCCCAGAGGCCCAAACGGCATCAGCCCCAGCATTTT | TRBV19 | . | . | TRBJ1-5 | 16
CSVRTQLNTEAFF | TGCAGCGTTAGAACACAACTGAACACTGAAGCTTTCTTT | TRBV29-1 | . | . | TRBJ1-1 | 13
CATRSGGSVNTEAFF | TGTGCCACCCGATCGGGAGGGAGCGTGAACACTGAAGCTTTCTTT | TRBV15 | . | . | TRBJ1-1 | 15
CASSQERDRVRDTQYF | TGTGCCAGCAGCCAAGAACGGGACAGGGTCAGAGATACGCAGTATTTT | TRBV4-2 | TRBD1 | . | TRBJ2-3 | 16
CSGDRGGDTEAFF | TGCAGCGGGGACAGGGGCGGGGACACTGAAGCTTTCTTT | TRBV29-1 | TRBD1 | . | TRBJ1-1 | 13
CASSLVRAELAGEPYEQYF | TGTGCCAGCAGCTTGGTTCGGGCAGAACTAGCGGGAGAGCCCTACGAGCAGTACTTC | TRBV5-6 | TRBD2 | . | TRBJ2-7 | 19
CASRRLASKETQYF | TGTGCCAGCAGGCGCCTAGCCTCCAAAGAGACCCAGTACTTC | TRBV6-5 | . | . | TRBJ2-5 | 14
CASSKTPLKGAGGNQPQHF | TGTGCCAGCAGCAAAACCCCCCTGAAGGGGGCGGGCGGCAATCAGCCCCAGCATTTT | TRBV21-1 | . | . | TRBJ1-5 | 19
CASSPGQGNEKLFF | TGTGCCAGCAGTCCCGGACAGGGGAATGAAAAACTGTTTTTT | TRBV6-4 | TRBD1 | . | TRBJ1-4 | 14
CASSHLGRDDSPLHF | TGTGCCAGCAGCCATTTGGGCCGAGATGACTCACCCCTCCACTTT | TRBV4-2 | . | . | TRBJ1-6 | 15
CASSQIGTGTRGNTIYF | TGCGCCAGCAGCCAAATTGGGACAGGGACGAGAGGAAACACCATATATTTT | TRBV4-3 | TRBD1 | . | TRBJ1-3 | 17
CASSFSIAGRIHNEQFF | TGTGCCAGCAGCTTCTCCATAGCGGGAAGGATTCACAATGAGCAGTTCTTC | TRBV5-6 | TRBD2 | . | TRBJ2-1 | 17
CASSIQPGQAQNTEAFF | TGCGCCAGCAGCATTCAGCCGGGACAAGCCCAGAACACTGAAGCTTTCTTT | TRBV5-1 | . | . | TRBJ1-1 | 17
CASHLSGSSYNEQFF | TGTGCCAGCCACCTTAGCGGAAGCTCCTACAATGAGCAGTTCTTC | TRBV5-4 | . | . | TRBJ2-1 | 15
CASSQDLAGATDTQYF | TGCGCCAGCAGCCAAGACCTAGCGGGGGCCACAGATACGCAGTATTTT | TRBV4-3 | TRBD2 | once | TRBJ2-3 | 16
CASSVGEQASPLHF | TGTGCCAGCAGCGTTGGGGAACAGGCGTCACCCCTCCACTTT | TRBV9 | . | . | TRBJ1-6 | 14
CASTLTSGSYNEQFF | TGTGCCAGCACCCTGACTAGCGGGAGTTACAATGAGCAGTTCTTC | TRBV5-6 | TRBD2 | . | TRBJ2-1 | 15
CASSATAGHMNTEAFF | TGTGCCAGCAGCGCGACAGCCGGCCATATGAACACTGAAGCTTTCTTT | TRBV5-6 | . | . | TRBJ1-1 | 16
CASSQQWTSNTGELFF | TGTGCCAGCAGCCAACAATGGACTAGCAACACCGGGGAGCTGTTTTTT | TRBV5-6 | TRBD2 | . | TRBJ2-2 | 16
CASSLSTVVASETQYF | TGTGCCAGCAGTTTATCCACAGTGGTCGCTTCAGAGACCCAGTACTTC | TRBV27 | . | . | TRBJ2-5 | 16
CASSLTGTGSYEQYF | TGTGCCAGCAGCTTAACGGGGACAGGGTCCTACGAGCAGTACTTC | TRBV7-3 | TRBD1 | . | TRBJ2-7 | 15
CASSGRDRGLFQETQYF | TGTGCCAGCAGCGGTCGGGACAGGGGACTCTTCCAAGAGACCCAGTACTTC | TRBV11-3 | TRBD1 | . | TRBJ2-5 | 17
CASSSGSGGAETQYF | TGCGCCAGCAGCTCAGGTAGCGGGGGGGCGGAGACCCAGTACTTC | TRBV5-1 | TRBD2 | . | TRBJ2-5 | 15
CASRTTGELFF | TGTGCCAGCAGAACTACCGGGGAGCTGTTTTTT | TRBV12-3/TRBV12-4 | . | . | TRBJ2-2 | 11
CASIPGQGVNEQYF | TGTGCCAGCATACCGGGACAGGGAGTCAACGAGCAGTACTTC | TRBV2 | TRBD1 | . | TRBJ2-7 | 14
CASRALTGLGYEQYF | TGTGCCAGCCGAGCCCTTACAGGGTTGGGATACGAGCAGTACTTC | TRBV18 | . | . | TRBJ2-7 | 15
CASSARGVAGTQYF | TGTGCCAGCAGCGCCCGGGGAGTCGCAGGGACCCAGTACTTC | TRBV7-3 | . | . | TRBJ2-5 | 14
CASRGGQARNTEAFF | TGTGCCAGCAGGGGGGGACAGGCGAGGAACACTGAAGCTTTCTTT | TRBV2 | TRBD1 | . | TRBJ1-1 | 15